These 12 T cell receptor beta chains share one sample of origin, sequenced in a study of control samples from healthy donors and cancer patients. TCRdb's copy holds only in-frame clones and misses some; the assay was immunoSEQ multiplex PCR. The table has 150,000 or so clones, 90% to 95% seen once. Material for sequencing was blood. All receptors derive from a woman aged 40 to 49 in good health.

The genes are TRBV28 and TRBJ1-4, with D unresolved. The CDR3 is made up of 12 amino acids. V gave up 2 bases and J gave up 15 bases, with 13 bases separating them. Germline V gene sequence: CDR1 MDHEN, CDR2 SYDVKM. The CDR3 DNA sequence: TGTGCCAGCAGTTTAGCCAATGGGATGATGTTTTTT. Translation gives CASSLANGMMFF. The full variable domain, with the rest looked up from reference TRBV28 and TRBJ1-4, is DVKVTQSSRYLVKRTGEKVFLECVQDMDHENMFWYRQDPGLGLRLIYFSYDVKMKEKGDIPEGYSVSREKKERFSLILESASTNQTSMYLCASSLANGMMFFGSGTQLSVL.

A single count supports this clone. The gene calls are TRBV9 and TRBJ2-1; TRBD2 might be the D (5 bases). The CDR3 runs 17 residues. Trimming shortened V by 0 bases and J by 4 bases, and 17 bases separated the two germline ends. Germline V gene data show CDR1 as SGDLS and CDR2 as YYNGEE. The CDR3 loop is CASSVGFRGFGYNEQFF. The CDR3 DNA sequence: TGTGCCAGCAGCGTAGGATTTCGGGGTTTCGGGTACAATGAGCAGTTCTTC.

The chain uses TRBV5-1 and TRBJ2-3, with D unresolved. Trimming took off 4 bases at V and 2 bases at J, with 11 bases between the two ends. CDR1 SGHRS and CDR2 YFSETQ come from the germline V gene. The CDR3 is 14 residues long. The CDR3 nucleotides are TGCGCCAGCAGCGGGGAAAGGGTCACAGATACGCAGTATTTT. It specifies CASSGERVTDTQYF.

The chain has TRBV9 and TRBJ1-1; possible D gene TRBD1, 5 bases. V was shortened by 3 bases and J by 4 bases, with 19 bases between the two germline ends. From germline, CDR1 is SGDLS and CDR2 YYNGEE. This CDR3 contains 16 residues. This CDR3 reads CASSAVLGVTGTEAFF. DNA of the CDR3: TGTGCCAGCAGCGCAGTCCTAGGGGTGACCGGCACTGAAGCTTTCTTT.

The chain recombines TRBV12-3 or TRBV12-4 with TRBJ1-2; the D is unclear. The CDR3 consists of 13 residues. V lost 5 bases and J 5 bases, leaving 12 bases between the germline ends. CDR3 nucleotide sequence: TGTGCCAGCAGTCAATTCGACTCGTATGGCTACACCTTC. Its protein is CASSQFDSYGYTF.

The J gene is TRBJ1-6, the V gene TRBV14, with 8 bases matching TRBD1. This CDR3 is 15 amino acids long. The germline V gene has CDR1 SGHDN and CDR2 FVKESK. Unmatched junction bases numbered 3, after V lost 1 base and J lost 7 bases. CDR3 sequence reads: CASSQGTGRNSPLHF. In nucleotides, the CDR3 is TGTGCCAGCAGCCAAGGGACAGGGCGAAATTCACCCCTCCACTTT.

This clone has just one count. V usage is TRBV19 and J usage is TRBJ1-4; D is unclear. Trimming stripped 5 bases from V and 4 bases from J, with 8 bases between. This CDR3 is built from 13 residues. Per germline, CDR1 LNHDA and CDR2 SQIVND (reference sequence). The CDR3 loop is CASSGAVNEKLFF. The DNA of the CDR3 is TGTGCCAGTAGTGGAGCGGTTAATGAAAAACTGTTTTTT.

This chain links TRBV5-1 with TRBJ1-3, with TRBD1 as a possible D gene (5 bases). Germline values: CDR1 SGHRS, CDR2 YFSETQ. The V and J ends lost 3 bases and 4 bases respectively, with 11 bases between them. The CDR3 sequence is 14 residues long. The CDR3 DNA sequence: TGCGCCAGCAGCTACTCAGGGTCGGGAAACACCATATATTTT. This translates into CASSYSGSGNTIYF.

This clone has only one observation. The chain has TRBV30 and TRBJ2-7, with 9 bases fitting TRBD1. The CDR3 extends over 15 amino acids. V lost 3 bases and J lost 6; bases outside the gene matches: 12. Germline V gene data show CDR1 as GTSNPN and CDR2 as SVGIG (reference sequence). This chain's CDR3 is CAWRTTGGASGEQYF. The CDR3 bases are TGTGCCTGGAGAACCACAGGGGGCGCTTCTGGCGAGCAGTACTTC.

Notes on this clone: Other DNA sequences in the sample encode the same CDR3. CDR3 sequence reads: CASSVASGSYEQYF. The DNA of the CDR3 is TGTGCCAGCAGCGTAGCTAGCGGGAGTTACGAGCAGTACTTC. The rearrangement links TRBV9 to TRBJ2-7; 10 bases agree with TRBD2. The CDR3 is made up of 14 amino acids. V lost 0 bases and J lost 4; bases outside the gene matches: 1. The germline V gene encodes CDR1 SGDLS and CDR2 YYNGEE. Full variable domain (outside the CDR3, taken from reference TRBV9 and TRBJ2-7): DSGVTQTPKHLITATGQRVTLRCSPRSGDLSVYWYQQSLDQGLQFLIQYYNGEERAKGNILERFSAQQFPDLHSELNLSSLELGDSALYFCASSVASGSYEQYFGPGTRLTVT.

This sequence joins TRBV18 and TRBJ1-2; possibly TRBD1 for D (5 bases). This CDR3 comprises 15 residues. In germline, CDR1 is KGHSH, CDR2 LQKENI. The V end lost 3 bases, the J end lost 4 bases, and 15 bases lay between the germline ends. Here the CDR3 DNA reads TGTGCCAGCTCACCCCCGACAGACTCCATCTATGGCTACACCTTC. This encodes CASSPPTDSIYGYTF.

A word on this clone: An end of the junction does not agree with germline; a read error may underlie this. The chain couples TRBV7-7 to TRBJ1-6, with 9 bases lining up with TRBD1. The CDR3 has 15 amino acids. Germline V gene sequence: CDR1 SSHAT, CDR2 FNYEAQ (reference sequence). As DNA, the CDR3 is TGTGCTAGCAGCTTACCCGGGACAGGGCTCTCACCCCTCCACTTT. This codes for CASSLPGTGLSPLHF.